The 7 T cell receptor beta chains presented below share a single source sample, sequenced in a study of blood T cell repertoires in COVID-19. Here immunoSEQ multiplex PCR was the method, and the copy in TCRdb shows in-frame clones only, minus some. The table records around 72,000 clones, roughly 87% of them present only once. The specimen was peripheral blood. The receptors were gathered from a man aged 45-65 years with acute or convalescent COVID-19.

As for this clone: A read error may account for a junction end that differs from germline. V usage is TRBV23-1 and J usage is TRBJ2-3; 8 bases align to TRBD2. TRBV23-1 is an ORF, and what it does is uncertain. This CDR3 has 18 residues. CDR3 DNA: TGCGCCAGCAGTCAAAATGAGGGAGATTGGCGGGGGGACTTCTCCCCCAATTTT. Amino acid sequence: CASSQNEGDWRGDFSPNF.

This chain's CDR3 is CASSSGDRGLYNSPLHF. In nucleotides, the CDR3 is TGCGCCAGCAGCTCGGGTGACAGGGGGCTATATAATTCACCCCTCCACTTT. The gene calls are TRBV5-1 and TRBJ1-6, with 10 bases identical to TRBD1. Germline assignment: CDR1 SGHRS and CDR2 YFSETQ. This CDR3 is built from 17 residues. Trimming took 3 bases from V and 4 from J; bases not matched to a gene: 7.

The CDR3, as DNA: TGTGCCAGCAACCTAGCGGGGGGCCGCACCGGGGAGCTGTTTTTT. Its protein is CASNLAGGRTGELFF. The V call is TRBV2, the J call TRBJ2-2; 11 nucleotides agree with TRBD2. Trimming took 7 bases from V and 4 from J; bases not matched to a gene: 5. The CDR3 consists of 15 residues. CDR1 and CDR2 (germline): SNHLY, FYNNEI.

The genes are TRBV5-1 and TRBJ1-1; TRBD1 aligns across 9 bases. Germline CDR1 reads SGHRS; CDR2 reads YFSETQ. The CDR3 extends over 15 amino acids. V dropped 5 bases and J dropped 2; count of bases not matched to a gene: 7. The CDR3 DNA is TGCGCCAGCAGAGGAGGGACAGGGCTTAACACTGAAGCTTTCTTT. Protein sequence: CASRGGTGLNTEAFF. The full variable domain, rest sourced from reference TRBV5-1 and TRBJ1-1, is KAGVTQTPRYLIKTRGQQVTLSCSPISGHRSVSWYQQTPGQGLQFLFEYFSETQRNKGNFPGRFSGRQFSNSRSEMNVSTLELGDSALYLCASRGGTGLNTEAFFGQGTRLTVV.

This chain links TRBV18 with TRBJ1-4; D unclear. The length of the CDR3 is 13 residues. V was pared by 4 bases and J by 4 bases, with 7 bases between. Germline V lookup: CDR1 KGHSH, CDR2 LQKENI. For the CDR3, the DNA is TGTGCCAGCTCACTCAGGATTAATGAAAAACTGTTTTTT. Amino acids: CASSLRINEKLFF.

The DNA of the CDR3 is TGCGCCAGCAGCTTGGTGGGACAGCGCACCGGGGAGCTGTTTTTT. It specifies CASSLVGQRTGELFF. This sequence joins TRBV5-1 and TRBJ2-2, with TRBD1 matching over 7 bases. The CDR3 extends over 15 amino acids. The germline V gene has CDR1 SGHRS and CDR2 YFSETQ. Trimming at V came to 0 bases and at J to 4 bases, leaving 3 bases not matched to a gene. The full variable domain, rest sourced from reference TRBV5-1 and TRBJ2-2, is KAGVTQTPRYLIKTRGQQVTLSCSPISGHRSVSWYQQTPGQGLQFLFEYFSETQRNKGNFPGRFSGRQFSNSRSEMNVSTLELGDSALYLCASSLVGQRTGELFFGEGSRLTVL.

The V gene is TRBV18, the J gene TRBJ2-7; 7 positions agree with TRBD1. The CDR3 length is 14 residues. In germline, CDR1 is KGHSH, CDR2 LQKENI. J lost 5 bases, V lost 4 bases, and 8 bases had no gene match. CDR3 nucleotide sequence: TGTGCCAGCTCACAAGGACAGGTAGCCCACGAGCAGTACTTC. Its protein is CASSQGQVAHEQYF.